This TCR beta chain comes out of a study of a mutant IDH1 vaccine in newly diagnosed glioma. Whole-study context: Vaccination began 4-6 weeks post radiotherapy alone, or with temozolomide cycles.

Time point meaning: week 11, during vaccination. Every single dose of the vaccine, 300 ug of mutant IDH1 20-mer peptide, came with topical imiquimod. Produced via immunoSEQ multiplex PCR; TCRdb's table is partial and in-frame only. Of approximately 21,000 clones listed, roughly 86% are singletons. J was trimmed by 6 bases and V by 4 bases; bases with no gene match: 18. Per the germline V gene, CDR1 is SGHDN and CDR2 is FVKESK. The CDR3 extends over 20 amino acids. Notes on this clone: No antigen is known for it.

This receptor was obtained from a woman aged 35 to 49 with glioma. The chain recombines TRBV14 with TRBJ2-2, with TRBD1 identical over 12 bases. Here the sequenced sample was PBMCs, taken from a glioma patient whose treatment included an IDH1 peptide vaccine. The CDR3 loop is CASSPLGQGAIFLGAGELFF. The CDR3 DNA sequence: TGTGCCAGCAGCCCTCTGGGACAGGGGGCAATATTCCTAGGGGCCGGGGAGCTGTTTTTT.